A single sample gave rise to the 7 T cell receptor beta chains below, sequenced in a study of blood T cell repertoires in COVID-19. Sequencing used immunoSEQ multiplex PCR; TCRdb keeps in-frame clones, though not all of them. The sample includes roughly 78,000 clones, approximately 88% of them seen just once. Sequenced: peripheral blood. The origin of the receptors is a man aged 50-59 years with acute or convalescent COVID-19.

The chain is built from TRBV5-1 and TRBJ1-1; 7 positions match TRBD1. Germline-derived CDR1 and CDR2 are SGHRS and YFSETQ. The V and J ends lost 7 bases and 0 bases, in that order; junction bases with no gene match: 18. The CDR3 runs to 18 residues. CDR3 sequence reads: CASGEPKTRQGMNTEAFF. The CDR3 region has the DNA TGCGCCAGCGGCGAGCCTAAAACGAGACAGGGCATGAACACTGAAGCTTTCTTT.

The chain recombines TRBV25-1 with TRBJ1-2, with 9 bases fitting TRBD1. The CDR3 covers 14 residues. The trim removed 6 bases at V and 5 bases at J, leaving 7 bases unmatched. CDR1 and CDR2 (germline): MGHDK, SYGVNS. The CDR3: CASSRQGGNYGYTF. The CDR3 DNA reads as TGTGCCAGCAGCCGACAGGGGGGAAATTATGGCTACACCTTC.

The rearrangement links TRBV19 to TRBJ1-1, with TRBD1 as a possible D gene (5 bases). This CDR3 spans 14 amino acids. Germline CDR1 and CDR2: LNHDA and SQIVND (reference sequence). The V and J ends lost 5 bases and 5 bases respectively, with 15 bases between them. The CDR3 is CASSPRGGNTEAFF. CDR3 bases: TGTGCCAGTAGTCCCCGGGGGGGGAATACTGAAGCTTTCTTT. Supplemented by reference TRBV19 and TRBJ1-1, the full variable domain reads DGGITQSPKYLFRKEGQNVTLSCEQNLNHDAMYWYRQDPGQGLRLIYYSQIVNDFQKGDIAEGYSVSREKKESFPLTVTSAQKNPTAFYLCASSPRGGNTEAFFGQGTRLTVV.

The chain uses TRBV11-2 and TRBJ1-2; D gene unclear. V gave up 7 bases and J gave up 1 base, with 13 bases separating them. The CDR3 spans 14 residues. The germline gives CDR1 SGHAT, CDR2 FQNNGV. CDR3 DNA: TGTGCCAGCATCCCCCTCGGCGGTAACTATGGCTACACCTTC. Its protein is CASIPLGGNYGYTF.

This chain uses TRBV28 with TRBJ2-3; D is perhaps TRBD1 (5 bases). The CDR3 loop spans 15 amino acids. With 3 bases removed from V and 3 bases from J, the gap between germline ends came to 13 bases. Germline V CDR1 and CDR2: MDHEN, SYDVKM. The CDR3 bases are TGTGCCAGCAGTTTCCAGGGTGTTATGACAGATACGCAGTATTTT. It specifies CASSFQGVMTDTQYF.

J is TRBJ1-2 and V is TRBV4-1; 9 bases map to TRBD1. The CDR3 runs 16 residues. The trim removed 3 bases at V and 4 bases at J, leaving 9 bases unmatched. Germline CDR1 MGHRA, CDR2 YSYEKL. The CDR3 sequence is CASSHAGTGHIYGYTF. CDR3 DNA: TGCGCCAGCAGCCATGCCGGGACAGGGCATATCTATGGCTACACCTTC.

V gene TRBV6-2 or TRBV6-3 combines with J gene TRBJ2-3; TRBD2 matches 13 bases. CDR1 is MNHEY and CDR2 is SVGEGT in the germline V gene. V shed 6 bases and J 6 bases; nucleotides not matched to a gene: 6. CDR3 length: 15 residues. The CDR3 nucleotides read TGTGCCAGCAGCTGGGGACTAGCGGGGTTGGATACGCAGTATTTT. It encodes CASSWGLAGLDTQYF.